Listed below are T cell receptor beta chains from one sample, sequenced in a study of a mutant IDH1 vaccine in newly diagnosed glioma. The table came from immunoSEQ multiplex PCR; TCRdb's copy has only in-frame clones and leaves some out. In the table there are around 53,000 clones, roughly 89% of which are singletons. The sequences come from PBMCs, collected from a glioma patient treated with radiotherapy, temozolomide or both. Receptor source: a middle-aged man with glioma. Each CDR3 is given with its conserved first and last residue. The order of the fields is D gene, J gene, clone size, V gene, CDR3 protein, CDR3 DNA. D genes are given only for firm matches. Not every row has a clone size; where given, it reads once, few, many or a size class.

d_gene: TRBD2
j_gene: TRBJ2-3
abundance: few
v_gene: TRBV5-4
CDR3aa: CASSTKSSGSTDTQYF
CDR3nt: TGTGCCAGCAGCACAAAATCTAGCGGGAGCACAGATACGCAGTATTTT

d_gene: .
j_gene: TRBJ2-1
abundance: .
v_gene: TRBV6-5
CDR3aa: CASSLGATYNEQFF
CDR3nt: TGTGCCAGCAGTTTGGGGGCGACTTACAATGAGCAGTTCTTC

d_gene: .
j_gene: TRBJ1-2
abundance: .
v_gene: TRBV5-1
CDR3aa: CASSLALGTWGYTF
CDR3nt: TGCGCCAGCAGCTTGGCCCTGGGTACGTGGGGCTACACCTTC

d_gene: .
j_gene: TRBJ2-1
abundance: .
v_gene: TRBV28
CDR3aa: CASSQGLNEQFF
CDR3nt: TGTGCCAGCAGCCAAGGGCTAAATGAGCAGTTCTTC

d_gene: .
j_gene: TRBJ2-3
abundance: .
v_gene: TRBV9
CDR3aa: CASGGGAPNTQYF
CDR3nt: TGTGCCAGCGGCGGAGGTGCCCCCAATACGCAGTATTTT

d_gene: .
j_gene: TRBJ2-3
abundance: .
v_gene: TRBV12-1
CDR3aa: CASSHRALEDTDTQYF
CDR3nt: TGTGCCAGCAGCCACCGGGCCCTCGAGGACACAGATACGCAGTATTTT

d_gene: TRBD1
j_gene: TRBJ1-1
abundance: .
v_gene: TRBV27
CDR3aa: CASSVQGGTEAFF
CDR3nt: TGTGCCAGCAGCGTACAGGGGGGAACTGAAGCTTTCTTT

d_gene: TRBD1
j_gene: TRBJ2-5
abundance: .
v_gene: TRBV9
CDR3aa: CASSVTGVRETQYF
CDR3nt: TGTGCCAGCAGCGTAACAGGGGTTCGGGAGACCCAGTACTTC

d_gene: TRBD2
j_gene: TRBJ2-7
abundance: .
v_gene: TRBV4-2
CDR3aa: CASSLSPSGSRYEQYF
CDR3nt: TGTGCCAGCAGCCTGTCCCCTAGCGGGAGTAGGTACGAGCAGTACTTC

d_gene: .
j_gene: TRBJ2-7
abundance: .
v_gene: TRBV4-1
CDR3aa: CASSLGGLVVDEQYF
CDR3nt: TGCGCCAGCAGCTTGGGGGGACTGGTCGTGGACGAGCAGTACTTC

d_gene: .
j_gene: TRBJ2-7
abundance: few
v_gene: TRBV27
CDR3aa: CASSFRPYTGFVQAYEQYF
CDR3nt: TGTGCCAGCAGTTTTCGACCTTATACAGGGTTTGTGCAGGCCTACGAGCAGTACTTC

d_gene: .
j_gene: TRBJ2-7
abundance: .
v_gene: TRBV10-1
CDR3aa: CASRSGSSATPTLNEQYF
CDR3nt: TGCGCCAGCAGAAGCGGGTCTAGCGCGACCCCGACTTTAAACGAGCAGTACTTC

d_gene: .
j_gene: TRBJ1-5
abundance: .
v_gene: TRBV15
CDR3aa: CATSPLNQPQHF
CDR3nt: TGTGCCACCAGCCCTCTAAATCAGCCCCAGCATTTT

d_gene: TRBD1
j_gene: TRBJ2-7
abundance: once
v_gene: TRBV7-9
CDR3aa: CASSLRDRALEQYF
CDR3nt: TGTGCCAGCAGCCTCCGGGACAGGGCCCTCGAGCAGTACTTC

d_gene: .
j_gene: TRBJ2-2
abundance: .
v_gene: TRBV6-5
CDR3aa: CASSRDIITGELFF
CDR3nt: TGTGCCAGCAGTCGAGACATTATCACCGGGGAGCTGTTTTTT

d_gene: TRBD1
j_gene: TRBJ1-2
abundance: .
v_gene: TRBV7-2
CDR3aa: CASRGGQGAGYGYTF
CDR3nt: TGTGCCAGCAGGGGGGGACAGGGGGCCGGCTATGGCTACACCTTC

d_gene: .
j_gene: TRBJ1-2
abundance: .
v_gene: TRBV27
CDR3aa: CASSLGGANYGYTF
CDR3nt: TGTGCCAGCAGTTTAGGGGGAGCTAACTATGGCTACACCTTC

d_gene: .
j_gene: TRBJ1-3
abundance: once
v_gene: TRBV9
CDR3aa: CASSDYGNTIYF
CDR3nt: TGTGCCAGCAGCGATTATGGAAACACCATATATTTT

d_gene: .
j_gene: TRBJ2-5
abundance: .
v_gene: TRBV14
CDR3aa: CASSQNQRETQYF
CDR3nt: TGTGCCAGCAGCCAGAACCAAAGAGAGACCCAGTACTTC

d_gene: .
j_gene: TRBJ1-2
abundance: once
v_gene: TRBV27
CDR3aa: CASSFRWTGTPYGYTF
CDR3nt: TGTGCCAGCAGTTTTCGGTGGACCGGGACACCGTATGGCTACACCTTC

d_gene: .
j_gene: TRBJ2-3
abundance: .
v_gene: TRBV7-2
CDR3aa: CASSLWTGIGGDTQYF
CDR3nt: TGTGCCAGCAGCTTGTGGACGGGAATAGGTGGAGATACGCAGTATTTT

d_gene: .
j_gene: TRBJ2-2
abundance: few
v_gene: TRBV29-1
CDR3aa: CSVSRGPTGELFF
CDR3nt: TGCAGCGTTAGCAGGGGACCCACCGGGGAGCTGTTTTTT

d_gene: .
j_gene: TRBJ2-3
abundance: .
v_gene: TRBV2
CDR3aa: CASSEATGSTDTQYF
CDR3nt: TGTGCCAGCAGTGAAGCTACGGGGAGCACAGATACGCAGTATTTT

d_gene: .
j_gene: TRBJ1-4
abundance: .
v_gene: TRBV9
CDR3aa: CASSVEWGNEKLFF
CDR3nt: TGTGCCAGCAGCGTAGAATGGGGAAATGAAAAACTGTTTTTT

d_gene: TRBD2
j_gene: TRBJ2-3
abundance: .
v_gene: TRBV2
CDR3aa: CASLTGLAVVSTDTQYF
CDR3nt: TGTGCCAGCCTGACAGGACTAGCGGTAGTTAGCACAGATACGCAGTATTTT

d_gene: TRBD2
j_gene: TRBJ2-7
abundance: .
v_gene: TRBV7-9
CDR3aa: CASSLGGDASSYEQYF
CDR3nt: TGTGCCAGCAGCTTGGGGGGGGACGCGAGCTCCTACGAGCAGTACTTC

d_gene: TRBD1
j_gene: TRBJ1-4
abundance: .
v_gene: TRBV7-8
CDR3aa: CASSLIPGQHNEKLFF
CDR3nt: TGTGCCAGCAGCTTAATACCGGGACAGCACAATGAAAAACTGTTTTTT

d_gene: TRBD1
j_gene: TRBJ1-4
abundance: .
v_gene: TRBV6-5
CDR3aa: CASSPRQGAEEKLFF
CDR3nt: TGTGCCAGCAGTCCCCGACAGGGGGCAGAGGAAAAACTGTTTTTT

d_gene: TRBD1
j_gene: TRBJ1-5
abundance: .
v_gene: TRBV6-6
CDR3aa: CASITGGGQPQHF
CDR3nt: TGTGCCAGCATTACAGGGGGCGGCCAGCCCCAGCATTTT

d_gene: TRBD2
j_gene: TRBJ2-3
abundance: .
v_gene: TRBV4-2
CDR3aa: CASSPSGRNTDTQYF
CDR3nt: TGTGCCAGCAGCCCTAGCGGGAGAAACACGGATACGCAGTATTTT

d_gene: .
j_gene: TRBJ1-2
abundance: .
v_gene: TRBV5-5
CDR3aa: CASSLVSGFGYTF
CDR3nt: TGTGCCAGCAGCTTGGTTTCAGGCTTCGGCTACACCTTC

d_gene: .
j_gene: TRBJ2-4
abundance: .
v_gene: TRBV2
CDR3aa: CASTRDLAKNIQYF
CDR3nt: TGTGCCAGCACCCGAGACTTAGCCAAAAACATTCAGTACTTC

d_gene: .
j_gene: TRBJ2-2
abundance: .
v_gene: TRBV18
CDR3aa: CASSQNRARAGELFF
CDR3nt: TGTGCCAGCTCACAAAACAGGGCCCGGGCCGGGGAGCTGTTTTTT

d_gene: TRBD1
j_gene: TRBJ1-2
abundance: .
v_gene: TRBV14
CDR3aa: CASSRQGGSGGYTF
CDR3nt: TGTGCCAGCAGCCGACAAGGGGGCTCAGGTGGCTACACCTTC

d_gene: .
j_gene: TRBJ2-1
abundance: .
v_gene: TRBV5-1
CDR3aa: CASSLAGLTYNEQFF
CDR3nt: TGCGCCAGCAGCTTAGCAGGCCTTACCTACAATGAGCAGTTCTTC

d_gene: .
j_gene: TRBJ2-7
abundance: few
v_gene: TRBV13
CDR3aa: CASTRGSGTGTHEQYF
CDR3nt: TGTGCCAGCACCCGAGGTTCCGGGACTGGCACCCACGAGCAGTACTTC

d_gene: .
j_gene: TRBJ2-3
abundance: once
v_gene: TRBV5-4
CDR3aa: CASSLVNTQYF
CDR3nt: TGTGCCAGCAGCTTGGTGAATACGCAGTATTTT

d_gene: .
j_gene: TRBJ1-1
abundance: .
v_gene: TRBV27
CDR3aa: CASTTRMNTEAFF
CDR3nt: TGTGCCAGCACGACAAGGATGAACACTGAAGCTTTCTTT

d_gene: TRBD1
j_gene: TRBJ2-5
abundance: .
v_gene: TRBV5-4
CDR3aa: CASSLQGAGETQYF
CDR3nt: TGTGCCAGCAGCTTACAGGGGGCGGGGGAGACCCAGTACTTC

d_gene: .
j_gene: TRBJ1-1
abundance: .
v_gene: TRBV27
CDR3aa: CASTGLSANTEAFF
CDR3nt: TGTGCCAGCACGGGACTCTCAGCGAACACTGAAGCTTTCTTT

d_gene: .
j_gene: TRBJ2-3
abundance: .
v_gene: TRBV5-1
CDR3aa: CASSLEGHGSTDTQYF
CDR3nt: TGCGCCAGCAGCTTGGAAGGTCATGGGTCCACAGATACGCAGTATTTT

d_gene: .
j_gene: TRBJ2-3
abundance: .
v_gene: TRBV25-1
CDR3aa: CASSEWRYTDTQYF
CDR3nt: TGTGCCAGCAGTGAATGGCGATACACAGATACGCAGTATTTT

d_gene: .
j_gene: TRBJ1-2
abundance: .
v_gene: TRBV21-1
CDR3aa: CARKRRDYGYTF
CDR3nt: TGTGCCAGGAAGAGGAGAGACTATGGCTACACCTTC